The rows below give T cell receptor beta chains drawn from one sample of a study of radiotherapy plus CTLA-4 blockade in lung cancer. The assay was immunoSEQ multiplex PCR, and TCRdb's table has in-frame clones only and misses some. The sample holds nearly 95,000 clones, roughly 85% seen once. The sample in question was peripheral blood, obtained from a patient treated with radiotherapy plus ipilimumab. The receptors stem from a human donor with non-small cell lung cancer that progressed on radiotherapy plus ipilimumab. The CDR3 runs from the conserved cysteine through the conserved F or W. Clone size, where shown, is once, few, many, or a class for clones that have expanded.

clone_size: -; j_call: TRBJ1-2; v_call: TRBV28; cdr3_aa: CASSLPPTGGYRYGYTF
clone_size: -; j_call: TRBJ2-1; v_call: TRBV5-4; cdr3_aa: CASGLAEYNEQFF
clone_size: -; j_call: TRBJ1-2; v_call: TRBV5-1; cdr3_aa: CASSLAPGGGGYTF
clone_size: -; j_call: TRBJ2-1; v_call: TRBV5-4; cdr3_aa: CASSPGVGRGNEQFF
clone_size: -; j_call: TRBJ2-2; v_call: TRBV2; cdr3_aa: CASSITSGGNTGELFF
clone_size: -; j_call: TRBJ1-1; v_call: TRBV4-1; cdr3_aa: CASSQVDREPMNTEAFF
clone_size: -; j_call: TRBJ1-1; v_call: TRBV25-1; cdr3_aa: CASSRLDTEAFF
clone_size: -; j_call: TRBJ2-7; v_call: TRBV7-8; cdr3_aa: CASSPRFAGVTYEQYF
clone_size: once; j_call: TRBJ2-1; v_call: TRBV4-1; cdr3_aa: CASSQEGRGWREQFF
clone_size: -; j_call: TRBJ2-7; v_call: TRBV29-1; cdr3_aa: CSATPGGYEQYF
clone_size: -; j_call: TRBJ2-2; v_call: TRBV7-6; cdr3_aa: CASSLEGDTGELFF
clone_size: -; j_call: TRBJ2-7; v_call: TRBV5-1; cdr3_aa: CASSEDGRSEYF
clone_size: few; j_call: TRBJ2-2; v_call: TRBV18; cdr3_aa: CASSPGGAHTGELFF
clone_size: -; j_call: TRBJ1-4; v_call: TRBV19; cdr3_aa: CATNQGGPNEKLFF
clone_size: -; j_call: TRBJ1-1; v_call: TRBV29-1; cdr3_aa: CSFGYGGTEAFF
clone_size: -; j_call: TRBJ2-1; v_call: TRBV4-1; cdr3_aa: CASSQESYNEQFF
clone_size: -; j_call: TRBJ1-3; v_call: TRBV5-1; cdr3_aa: CASSLRGQSGNTIYF
clone_size: many; j_call: TRBJ1-2; v_call: TRBV7-8; cdr3_aa: CASSPTGVGLYGYTF
clone_size: -; j_call: TRBJ2-7; v_call: TRBV6-5; cdr3_aa: CASSPGTASYEQYF
clone_size: -; j_call: TRBJ2-7; v_call: TRBV4-2; cdr3_aa: CASSQEGQSYEQYF
clone_size: -; j_call: TRBJ2-2; v_call: TRBV5-1; cdr3_aa: CASHPNLAGGPGELFF
clone_size: -; j_call: TRBJ2-3; v_call: TRBV7-3; cdr3_aa: CASSSRGGDTQYF
clone_size: -; j_call: TRBJ2-2; v_call: TRBV19; cdr3_aa: CASSRQQRGINTGELFF
clone_size: -; j_call: TRBJ1-1; v_call: TRBV14; cdr3_aa: CASSQETTMNTEAFF
clone_size: -; j_call: TRBJ2-7; v_call: TRBV11-2; cdr3_aa: CASSIGQGVFYEQYF